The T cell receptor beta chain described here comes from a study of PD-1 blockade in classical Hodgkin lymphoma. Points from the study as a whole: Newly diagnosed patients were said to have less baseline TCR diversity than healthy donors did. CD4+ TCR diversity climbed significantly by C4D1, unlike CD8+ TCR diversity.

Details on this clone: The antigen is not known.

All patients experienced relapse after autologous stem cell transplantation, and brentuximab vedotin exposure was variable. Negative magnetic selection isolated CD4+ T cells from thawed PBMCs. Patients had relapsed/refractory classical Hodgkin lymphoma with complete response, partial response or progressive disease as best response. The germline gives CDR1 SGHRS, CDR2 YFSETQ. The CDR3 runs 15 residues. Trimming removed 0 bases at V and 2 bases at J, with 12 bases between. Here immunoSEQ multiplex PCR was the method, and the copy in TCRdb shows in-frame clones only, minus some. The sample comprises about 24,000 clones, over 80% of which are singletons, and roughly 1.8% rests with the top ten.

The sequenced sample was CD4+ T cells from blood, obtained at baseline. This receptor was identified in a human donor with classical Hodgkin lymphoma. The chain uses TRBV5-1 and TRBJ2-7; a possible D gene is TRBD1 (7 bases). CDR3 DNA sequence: TGCGCCAGCAGCTTGGGGTCAGGGGGGCCCTACGAGCAGTACTTC. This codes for CASSLGSGGPYEQYF. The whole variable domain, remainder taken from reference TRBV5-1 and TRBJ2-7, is KAGVTQTPRYLIKTRGQQVTLSCSPISGHRSVSWYQQTPGQGLQFLFEYFSETQRNKGNFPGRFSGRQFSNSRSEMNVSTLELGDSALYLCASSLGSGGPYEQYFGPGTRLTVT.